The source of this T cell receptor (beta chain) is a study of a mutant IDH1 vaccine in newly diagnosed glioma. TCRdb's copy holds only in-frame clones and misses some; the assay was immunoSEQ multiplex PCR. Among around 31,000 clones listed, about four fifths were seen once. A remark on this clone: Its matching antigen is unknown.

Time point described: week 35, safety follow-up. In every dose of vaccine, 300 ug of mutant IDH1 20-mer peptide was given alongside topical imiquimod. Germline CDR1 reads SGHVS; CDR2 reads FNYEAQ. The CDR3 runs 15 residues. V was clipped by 1 base and J by 1 base, with 8 bases between them. The chain combines TRBV7-6 with TRBJ1-3; D not resolved. The specimen was PBMCs, collected from a glioma patient whose treatment included an IDH1 peptide vaccine. The source is a man aged 25 to 40 with glioma. CDR3 sequence reads: CASSLEVRSGNTIYF. CDR3 bases: TGTGCCAGCAGCTTAGAGGTCAGATCTGGAAACACCATATATTTT.